The next 6 T cell receptor beta chains were all read from a single sample in a study of T cells after yellow fever vaccination. TCRdb itself ran the 5' RACE reads through MiXCR, one entry per CDR3 protein. The sample comprises about 350,000 distinct CDR3 sequences, 7% to 9% of which are singletons, and roughly a sixth rests with the top ten. The sequencing here drew on PBMCs, taken approximately 47 days after the first yellow fever vaccination. All receptors derive from a man between 18 and 35 years old who received the YFV17D yellow fever vaccine.

The chain employs TRBV5-1 and TRBJ2-3; 8 positions match TRBD1. V lost 3 bases to trimming and J lost 5 bases; unmatched junction nucleotides: 8. Germline assignment: CDR1 SGHRS and CDR2 YFSETQ. CDR3 length equals 15 residues. The CDR3 region has the DNA TGCGCCAGCAGCTCCCCAGGGGGCGCGGGAGATACGCAGTATTTT. This codes for CASSSPGGAGDTQYF.

This clonotype was seen a few times. The rearrangement uses TRBV5-5 and TRBJ1-1; TRBD1 might be the D (5 bases). CDR3 size: 17 residues. Germline V gene data show CDR1 as SGHKS and CDR2 as YYEKEE (reference sequence). V dropped 3 bases and J dropped 0 bases, with 18 bases sitting between them. CDR3 bases: TGTGCCAGCAGCTCGCGGGGAGGGGCGGCCATGAACACTGAAGCTTTCTTT. Its translation is CASSSRGGAAMNTEAFF.

This clonotype was recorded at least ten times. V gene TRBV11-2 combines with J gene TRBJ2-1, with 12 nucleotides matching TRBD2. J was trimmed by 0 bases and V by 4 bases; bases with no gene match: 7. Germline CDR1 is SGHAT and CDR2 is FQNNGV. This CDR3 has 18 residues. CDR3 loop: CASSSRTSGGTSYNEQFF. In DNA, the CDR3 is TGTGCCAGCAGCTCCCGAACTAGCGGGGGGACCTCCTACAATGAGCAGTTCTTC.

This sequence joins TRBV2 and TRBJ2-7; D is unresolved. Germline V gene data show CDR1 as SNHLY and CDR2 as FYNNEI. The CDR3 length is 11 residues. The CDR3 DNA sequence: TGTGCCATTGGGCAGTCCTCCGAGCAGTACGTC. It codes for CAIGQSSEQYV.

This clonotype occurred a few times. The chain has TRBV18 and TRBJ2-7, with TRBD2 matching over 14 bases. Losses at the gene ends were 1 base for V and 5 bases for J; bases not matched to a gene: 7. In germline, CDR1 is KGHSH, CDR2 LQKENI. The CDR3 totals 17 residues. CDR3 residues: CASSPQGLAGAGHEQYF. For the CDR3, the DNA is TGTGCCAGCTCACCACAGGGACTAGCGGGGGCCGGGCACGAGCAGTACTTC. The full variable domain, in which reference TRBV18 and TRBJ2-7 provide the parts outside the CDR3, is NAGVMQNPRHLVRRRGQEARLRCSPMKGHSHVYWYRQLPEEGLKFMVYLQKENIIDESGMPKERFSAEFPKEGPSILRIQQVVRGDSAAYFCASSPQGLAGAGHEQYFGPGTRLTVT.

There are many counts of this clonotype. The rearrangement links TRBV6-4 to TRBJ1-1; a possible D gene is TRBD1 (5 bases). Trimming cost V 3 bases and J 6 bases, with 20 bases left between them. The CDR3 sequence is 16 residues long. Germline CDR1 reads MRHNA; CDR2 reads SNTAGT. CDR3 region: CASSEGEGAGHAEAFF. Here the CDR3 DNA reads TGTGCCAGCAGTGAAGGAGAAGGGGCCGGGCACGCTGAAGCTTTCTTT.